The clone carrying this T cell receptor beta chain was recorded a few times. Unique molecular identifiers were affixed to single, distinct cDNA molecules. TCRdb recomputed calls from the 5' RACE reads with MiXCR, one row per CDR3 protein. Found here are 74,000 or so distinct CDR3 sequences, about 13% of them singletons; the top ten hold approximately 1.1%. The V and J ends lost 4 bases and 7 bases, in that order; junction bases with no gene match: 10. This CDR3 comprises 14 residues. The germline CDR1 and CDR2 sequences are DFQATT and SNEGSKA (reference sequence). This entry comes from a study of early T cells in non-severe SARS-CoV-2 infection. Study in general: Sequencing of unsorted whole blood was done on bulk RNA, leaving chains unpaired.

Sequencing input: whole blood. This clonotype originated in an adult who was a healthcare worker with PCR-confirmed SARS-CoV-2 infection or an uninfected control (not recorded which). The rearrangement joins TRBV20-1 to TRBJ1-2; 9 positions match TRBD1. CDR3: CSANPDGTGLGYTF. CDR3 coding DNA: TGCAGTGCTAACCCTGACGGGACAGGGCTTGGCTACACCTTC.